This T cell receptor (beta chain) originates from a study of blood T cell repertoires in COVID-19. At the level of the study: Researchers got acute and convalescent COVID-19 samples from the United States, Italy and Spain. PBMCs, B-cell-depleted T cells, or T cells were the source of the cDNA or gDNA that made up the material.

Per the germline V gene, CDR1 is LGHDT and CDR2 is YNNKEL (reference sequence). CDR3 size: 15 residues. J gave up 4 bases and V 4 bases, and 7 bases lay outside the gene matches. Points on this clone: Other nucleotide sequences in the sample specify the same CDR3.

As originally analysed: Nucleated cell counts were estimated from reference gene primer amplification. TCRdb's copy holds only in-frame clones and misses some; the assay was immunoSEQ multiplex PCR. The V and J calls and clone size are taken from that table; D and trimming were inferred from the DNA. The profile shows about 180,000 clones, 85% to 90% of them singletons. This chain connects TRBV3-1 (or the pseudogene TRBV3-2) to TRBJ1-3, with 7 bases identical to TRBD1. Sequencing was carried out using peripheral blood. The receptor was isolated from a woman aged 25 to 39 with active or convalescent COVID-19. DNA for the CDR3: TGTGCCAGCAGCCCCGACAGGGTAGCAGGAAACACCATATATTTT. Residues: CASSPDRVAGNTIYF.